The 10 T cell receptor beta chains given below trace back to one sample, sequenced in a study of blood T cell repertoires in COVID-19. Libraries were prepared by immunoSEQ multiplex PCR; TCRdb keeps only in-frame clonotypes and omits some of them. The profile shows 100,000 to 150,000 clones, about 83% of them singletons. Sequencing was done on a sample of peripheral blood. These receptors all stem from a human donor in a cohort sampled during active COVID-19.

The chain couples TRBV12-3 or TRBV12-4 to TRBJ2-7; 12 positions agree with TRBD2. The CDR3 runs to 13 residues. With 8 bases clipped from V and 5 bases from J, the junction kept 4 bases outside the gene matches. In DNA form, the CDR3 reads TGTGCCAGCGCTAGCGGGAGGGCCCACGAGCAGTACTTC. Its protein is CASASGRAHEQYF.

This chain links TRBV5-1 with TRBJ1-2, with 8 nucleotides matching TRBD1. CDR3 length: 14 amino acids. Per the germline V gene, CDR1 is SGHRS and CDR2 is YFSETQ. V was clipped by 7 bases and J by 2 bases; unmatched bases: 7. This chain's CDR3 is CASGGTGLNYGYTF. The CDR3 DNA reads TGCGCCAGCGGCGGGACAGGACTAAACTATGGCTACACCTTC.

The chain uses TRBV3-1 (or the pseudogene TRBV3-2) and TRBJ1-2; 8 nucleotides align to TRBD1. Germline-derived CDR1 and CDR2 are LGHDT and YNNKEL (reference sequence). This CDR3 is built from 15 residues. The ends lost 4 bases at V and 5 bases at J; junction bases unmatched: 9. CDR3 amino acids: CASSPYRGKEYGYTF. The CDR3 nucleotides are TGTGCCAGCAGCCCCTACAGGGGGAAGGAATATGGCTACACCTTC.

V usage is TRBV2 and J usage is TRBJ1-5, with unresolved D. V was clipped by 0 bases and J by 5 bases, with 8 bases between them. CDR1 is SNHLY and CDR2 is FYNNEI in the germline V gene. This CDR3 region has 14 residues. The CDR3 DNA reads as TGTGCCAGCAGTGAAGCGCTCAGATATCAGCCCCAGCATTTT. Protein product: CASSEALRYQPQHF.

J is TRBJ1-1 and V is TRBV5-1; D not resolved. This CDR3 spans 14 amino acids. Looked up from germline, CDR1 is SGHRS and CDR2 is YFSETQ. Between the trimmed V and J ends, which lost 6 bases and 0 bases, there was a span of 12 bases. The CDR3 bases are TGCGCCAGCACCGTCGACACGATGAACACTGAAGCTTTCTTT. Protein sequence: CASTVDTMNTEAFF. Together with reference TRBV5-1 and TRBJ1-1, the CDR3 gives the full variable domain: KAGVTQTPRYLIKTRGQQVTLSCSPISGHRSVSWYQQTPGQGLQFLFEYFSETQRNKGNFPGRFSGRQFSNSRSEMNVSTLELGDSALYLCASTVDTMNTEAFFGQGTRLTVV.

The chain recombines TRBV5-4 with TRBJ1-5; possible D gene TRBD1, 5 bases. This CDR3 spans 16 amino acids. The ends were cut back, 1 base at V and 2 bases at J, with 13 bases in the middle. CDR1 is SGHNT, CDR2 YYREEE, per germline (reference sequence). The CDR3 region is CASSLSGRVGNQPQHF. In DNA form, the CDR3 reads TGTGCCAGCAGCTTGTCAGGGAGGGTTGGCAATCAGCCCCAGCATTTT.

CDR3 coding DNA: TGTGCCAGCAGTTTGGGACGACTAGCGGGGCTCAACGAGCAGTACTTC. It codes for CASSLGRLAGLNEQYF. This rearrangement joins TRBV28 to TRBJ2-7; 11 bases map to TRBD2. V was clipped by 3 bases and J by 5 bases; unmatched bases: 9. The CDR3 spans 16 residues. Germline V gene data show CDR1 as MDHEN and CDR2 as SYDVKM. Based on the CDR3 plus reference TRBV28 and TRBJ2-7, the full variable domain is DVKVTQSSRYLVKRTGEKVFLECVQDMDHENMFWYRQDPGLGLRLIYFSYDVKMKEKGDIPEGYSVSREKKERFSLILESASTNQTSMYLCASSLGRLAGLNEQYFGPGTRLTVT.

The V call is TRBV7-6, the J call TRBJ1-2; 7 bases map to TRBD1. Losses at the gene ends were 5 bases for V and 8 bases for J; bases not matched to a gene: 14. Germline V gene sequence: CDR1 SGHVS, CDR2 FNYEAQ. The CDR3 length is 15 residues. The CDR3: CASSPNSATGLGYTF. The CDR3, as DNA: TGTGCCAGCAGCCCGAACTCCGCGACAGGGTTGGGCTACACCTTC.

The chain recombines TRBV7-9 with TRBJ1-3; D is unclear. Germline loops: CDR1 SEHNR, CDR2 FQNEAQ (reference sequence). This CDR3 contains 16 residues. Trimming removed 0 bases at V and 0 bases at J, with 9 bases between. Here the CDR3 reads CASSLATAGSGNTIYF. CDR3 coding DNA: TGTGCCAGCAGCTTAGCAACGGCAGGCTCTGGAAACACCATATATTTT.

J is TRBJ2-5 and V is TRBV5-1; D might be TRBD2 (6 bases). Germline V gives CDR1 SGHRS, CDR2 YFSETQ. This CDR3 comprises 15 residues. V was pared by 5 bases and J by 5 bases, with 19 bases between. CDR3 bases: TGCGCCAGCAGTCAGGGTATCGGGAGAATGGAGACCCAGTACTTC. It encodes CASSQGIGRMETQYF. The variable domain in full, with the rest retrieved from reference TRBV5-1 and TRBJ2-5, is KAGVTQTPRYLIKTRGQQVTLSCSPISGHRSVSWYQQTPGQGLQFLFEYFSETQRNKGNFPGRFSGRQFSNSRSEMNVSTLELGDSALYLCASSQGIGRMETQYFGPGTRLLVL.